Each of the 16 T cell receptor beta chains below was sequenced from the same sample in a study of shared clonotypes between healthy human individuals. Measured with immunoSEQ multiplex PCR; TCRdb has only the in-frame clones, and not every one. There are millions of clones in the sample; approximately 94% occur only once, and more than 0.12% lies in the top ten. What was sequenced was naive CD4+ T cells sorted from blood. Described subset: CD45RA+ positively selected. Receptors originate from a young man in good health.

This clone has just one count. The chain carries TRBV2 and TRBJ1-2, with 7 bases identical to TRBD1. CDR1 is SNHLY, CDR2 FYNNEI, per germline. J was trimmed by 5 bases and V by 6 bases; bases with no gene match: 6. The CDR3 runs to 13 residues. The CDR3: CASREGQLYGYTF. The CDR3 DNA reads TGTGCCAGCAGAGAGGGACAGCTATATGGCTACACCTTC.

A remark on this clone: The same CDR3 arises from other DNA sequences in this sample as well. The rearrangement joins TRBV30 to TRBJ1-2; no reliable D call. The V end lost 0 bases, the J end lost 8 bases, and 7 bases lay between the germline ends. This CDR3 contains 11 residues. CDR1 and CDR2 (germline): GTSNPN, SVGIG (reference sequence). The CDR3 DNA sequence: TGTGCCTGGAGTGTAGGAGGGGGCTACACCTTC. Its translation: CAWSVGGGYTF.

The V gene is TRBV28, the J gene TRBJ2-2; no clear D gene. Trimming removed 5 bases from V and 0 bases from J, with 10 bases in between. Germline V gene lookup returns CDR1 MDHEN and CDR2 SYDVKM. The CDR3 length is 15 residues. This CDR3 reads CASSPPAANTGELFF. The CDR3 DNA reads TGTGCCAGCAGTCCACCGGCAGCGAACACCGGGGAGCTGTTTTTT.

Turning to this clone: At the DNA level, this CDR3 is encoded by other sequences in the same sample as well. The chain combines TRBV11-2 with TRBJ1-2, with D maybe TRBD1 (6 bases). The CDR3 is 15 residues long. Trimming took off 1 base at V and 3 bases at J, with 12 bases between the two ends. The V gene's germline CDR1 is SGHAT and CDR2 FQNNGV. CDR3 bases: TGTGCCAGCAGCTTAGGTGCCAGGGGCGACTATGGCTACACCTTC. This encodes CASSLGARGDYGYTF.

On this clone itself: Other DNA sequences within the sample encode an identical CDR3. The rearrangement uses TRBV18 and TRBJ2-7; D may correspond to TRBD1 or TRBD2 (5 bases each). Germline V lookup: CDR1 KGHSH, CDR2 LQKENI. The CDR3 sequence is 14 residues long. Trimming shortened V by 3 bases and J by 0 bases, and 9 bases separated the two germline ends. The CDR3 loop reads CASSPAGSSYEQYF. The CDR3 region has the DNA TGTGCCAGCTCACCTGCAGGGAGCTCCTACGAGCAGTACTTC.

This clone was found once. V usage is TRBV9 and J usage is TRBJ2-2; D gene ambiguous. The V gene lost 3 bases and the J gene lost 5 bases, with 23 bases spanning the gap. Germline CDR1 SGDLS, CDR2 YYNGEE. The CDR3 totals 18 residues. The CDR3 region is CASSEGIITKGGTGELFF. The CDR3 DNA follows: TGTGCCAGCAGCGAAGGGATCATCACAAAGGGTGGTACCGGGGAGCTGTTTTTT.

V usage is TRBV19 and J usage is TRBJ1-5, with TRBD1 as a possible D gene (5 bases). The CDR3 spans 13 residues. Germline V gene data show CDR1 as LNHDA and CDR2 as SQIVND (reference sequence). With 7 bases removed from V and 5 bases from J, the gap between germline ends came to 12 bases. The CDR3 DNA sequence: TGTGCCAGTAAGAGGGGCGGGGATCAGCCCCAGCATTTT. It yields the protein CASKRGGDQPQHF.

J is TRBJ2-1 and V is TRBV4-2; D possibly corresponds to TRBD1 (5 bases). Germline lookup yields CDR1 LGHNA and CDR2 YNFKEQ. The CDR3 has 16 residues. Trimming cost V 1 base and J 3 bases, with 13 bases left between them. The CDR3 spells CASSQGGANFYNEQFF. Here the CDR3 DNA reads TGTGCCAGCAGCCAAGGTGGGGCAAACTTCTACAATGAGCAGTTCTTC.

The chain couples TRBV5-1 to TRBJ2-1, with D possibly being TRBD2 (5 bases). Germline V gene lookup returns CDR1 SGHRS and CDR2 YFSETQ. Trimming removed 4 bases at V and 8 bases at J, with 10 bases between. The CDR3 runs 12 residues. The CDR3: CASSAEGYEQFF. CDR3 bases: TGCGCCAGCAGCGCCGAGGGCTATGAGCAGTTCTTC.

The V and J genes are TRBV27 and TRBJ1-6; TRBD1 matches 8 bases. The CDR3 has 18 amino acids. CDR1 is MNHEY, CDR2 SMNVEV, per germline (reference sequence). V trimming: 6 bases; J trimming: 0 bases; junction bases outside the gene matches: 10. CDR3 DNA sequence: TGTGCCAGCAGGGGGACAGGCCGAGGGAGCTCCTATAATTCACCCCTCCACTTT. It specifies CASRGTGRGSSYNSPLHF.

This chain joins TRBV18 and TRBJ1-2, with D maybe TRBD1 (5 bases). Germline V gene data show CDR1 as KGHSH and CDR2 as LQKENI. The CDR3 has 14 amino acids. Trimming took 3 bases from V and 2 from J, leaving 10 bases between them. As DNA, the CDR3 is TGTGCCAGCTCACCGGAGGGGACGAACTATGGCTACACCTTC. As protein: CASSPEGTNYGYTF. The complete variable domain, with remaining parts taken from reference TRBV18 and TRBJ1-2, reads NAGVMQNPRHLVRRRGQEARLRCSPMKGHSHVYWYRQLPEEGLKFMVYLQKENIIDESGMPKERFSAEFPKEGPSILRIQQVVRGDSAAYFCASSPEGTNYGYTFGSGTRLTVV.

The V gene is TRBV5-1, the J gene TRBJ2-1; the match to TRBD2 covers 9 bases. The CDR3 sequence is 15 residues long. V shed 4 bases and J 5 bases; nucleotides not matched to a gene: 7. Germline CDR1 reads SGHRS; CDR2 reads YFSETQ. This CDR3 is CASSRSGSIDNEQFF. DNA of the CDR3: TGCGCCAGCAGCCGTAGCGGGAGTATCGACAATGAGCAGTTCTTC.

This clone appeared a single time. The genes are TRBV28 and TRBJ2-1, with D possibly TRBD1 on 5 matching bases. The CDR3 runs 12 residues. The V end lost 2 bases, the J end lost 7 bases, and 6 bases lay between the germline ends. The germline gives CDR1 MDHEN, CDR2 SYDVKM. The CDR3, as DNA: TGTGCCAGCAGTTTAGGGGCTAATGAGCAGTTCTTC. Translating gives CASSLGANEQFF.

Notes on this clone: Different DNA sequences within this sample yield the same CDR3. This chain connects TRBV11-1 to TRBJ2-5; TRBD2 might be the D (5 bases). CDR1 is SGHAT, CDR2 FQDESV, per germline (reference sequence). V was shortened by 1 base and J by 5 bases, with 8 bases between the two germline ends. CDR3 size: 13 residues. CDR3 in amino acids: CASSLDRGETQYF. The DNA of the CDR3 is TGTGCCAGCAGCTTAGATCGGGGTGAGACCCAGTACTTC. The full variable domain, rest sourced from reference TRBV11-1 and TRBJ2-5, is EAEVAQSPRYKITEKSQAVAFWCDPISGHATLYWYRQILGQGPELLVQFQDESVVDDSQLPKDRFSAERLKGVDSTLKIQPAELGDSAMYLCASSLDRGETQYFGPGTRLLVL.

This sequence joins TRBV5-4 and TRBJ1-2; D perhaps matches TRBD1 (5 bases). V was trimmed by 4 bases and J by 2 bases, leaving 9 bases between them. The length of the CDR3 is 13 residues. Germline CDR1 reads SGHNT; CDR2 reads YYREEE (reference sequence). The CDR3 coding sequence is TGTGCCAGCAGCCCGGACAAGAACTATGGCTACACCTTC. Amino acid sequence: CASSPDKNYGYTF. The full variable domain, completed using reference TRBV5-4 and TRBJ1-2, is ETGVTQSPTHLIKTRGQQVTLRCSSQSGHNTVSWYQQALGQGPQFIFQYYREEENGRGNFPPRFSGLQFPNYSSELNVNALELDDSALYLCASSPDKNYGYTFGSGTRLTVV.

This chain links TRBV11-2 with TRBJ2-2; 10 nucleotides agree with TRBD2. Germline CDR1 reads SGHAT; CDR2 reads FQNNGV. Trimming cost V 2 bases and J 6 bases; bases outside gene matches: 3. This CDR3 has 15 amino acids. In nucleotides, the CDR3 is TGTGCCAGCAGCTTAAGGCTAGCGGGAGCCGGGGAGCTGTTTTTT. This translates into CASSLRLAGAGELFF.